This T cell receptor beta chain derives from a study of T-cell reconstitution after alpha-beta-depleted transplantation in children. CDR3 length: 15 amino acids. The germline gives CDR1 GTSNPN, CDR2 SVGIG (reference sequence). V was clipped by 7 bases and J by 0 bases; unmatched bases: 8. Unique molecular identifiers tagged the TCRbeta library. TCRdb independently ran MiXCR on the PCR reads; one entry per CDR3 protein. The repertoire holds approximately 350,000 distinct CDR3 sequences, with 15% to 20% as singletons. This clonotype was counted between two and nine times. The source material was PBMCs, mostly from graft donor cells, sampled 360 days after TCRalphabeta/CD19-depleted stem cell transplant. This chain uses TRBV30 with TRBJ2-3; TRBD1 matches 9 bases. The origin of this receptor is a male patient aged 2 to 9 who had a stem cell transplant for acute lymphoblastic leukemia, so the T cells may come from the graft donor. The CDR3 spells CAYDRQGVSTDTQYF. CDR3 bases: TGTGCCTACGACCGACAGGGGGTTAGCACAGATACGCAGTATTTT.